A selection of T cell receptor beta chains follows, all from one sample in a study of blood T cell repertoires in COVID-19. Measured with immunoSEQ multiplex PCR; TCRdb has only the in-frame clones, and not every one. The sample has about 280,000 clones; 80% to 90% are singletons. Sequenced material: peripheral blood. The source is a woman aged 50 to 60 who had recovered from COVID-19. Each CDR3 is given with its conserved first and last residue.

v_gene: TRBV28
j_gene: TRBJ1-2
CDR3aa: CASSLFHAAEKANYGYTF

v_gene: TRBV27
j_gene: TRBJ1-5
CDR3aa: CASRGTGGGQPQHF

v_gene: TRBV7-9
j_gene: TRBJ1-6
CDR3aa: CASSRQGGSYSPLHF

v_gene: TRBV5-1
j_gene: TRBJ2-3
CDR3aa: CASSPGQGPDTQYF

v_gene: TRBV7-9
j_gene: TRBJ1-2
CDR3aa: CASSLGGGYGYTF

v_gene: TRBV19
j_gene: TRBJ1-1
CDR3aa: CASSSLGTGFLGTMNTEAFF

v_gene: TRBV25-1
j_gene: TRBJ1-1
CDR3aa: CASLGPMNTEAFF

v_gene: TRBV28
j_gene: TRBJ1-2
CDR3aa: CASSLSGGARSYGYTF

v_gene: TRBV28
j_gene: TRBJ1-1
CDR3aa: CASSKGDRSTEAFF

v_gene: TRBV11-3
j_gene: TRBJ2-1
CDR3aa: CASSLERQRGRVGEQFF

v_gene: TRBV30
j_gene: TRBJ1-6
CDR3aa: CAWSVLHRGAPLHF

v_gene: TRBV7-6
j_gene: TRBJ2-7
CDR3aa: CASSPPGDRGSYEQYF

v_gene: TRBV28
j_gene: TRBJ1-2
CDR3aa: CASSPIQGPLNYGYTF

v_gene: TRBV18
j_gene: TRBJ2-1
CDR3aa: CASASGSSSYNEQFF

v_gene: TRBV7-9
j_gene: TRBJ2-3
CDR3aa: CASSLGQGGDTQYF

v_gene: TRBV27
j_gene: TRBJ1-5
CDR3aa: CASRGTRQGLDNQPQHF

v_gene: TRBV18
j_gene: TRBJ2-1
CDR3aa: CASSPSELAGENEQFF

v_gene: TRBV4-2
j_gene: TRBJ2-2
CDR3aa: CASSQDSLAGLYTNTGELFF

v_gene: TRBV19
j_gene: TRBJ2-1
CDR3aa: CASSPRTSGYNEQFF

v_gene: TRBV27
j_gene: TRBJ1-2
CDR3aa: CASSLGGQYIANYGYTF

v_gene: TRBV4-2
j_gene: TRBJ2-7
CDR3aa: CASSPLAGVTYEQYF

v_gene: TRBV4-1
j_gene: TRBJ1-2
CDR3aa: CASSQYPGAGAGYGYTF

v_gene: TRBV9
j_gene: TRBJ2-1
CDR3aa: CASTREGGFPNEQFF

v_gene: TRBV2
j_gene: TRBJ2-5
CDR3aa: CASSEGTVKETQYF

v_gene: TRBV24-1
j_gene: TRBJ2-7
CDR3aa: CATSGRPGLAGDEQYF

v_gene: TRBV9
j_gene: TRBJ2-2
CDR3aa: CASRQDTGELFF

v_gene: TRBV12-3/TRBV12-4
j_gene: TRBJ1-5
CDR3aa: CASSSGGKPQHF

v_gene: TRBV30
j_gene: TRBJ2-7
CDR3aa: CAWSAAGAWENEQYF

v_gene: TRBV4-3
j_gene: TRBJ1-3
CDR3aa: CASSQDDGGVQSGNTIYF

v_gene: TRBV27
j_gene: TRBJ1-6
CDR3aa: CASSHRDRYSPLHF

v_gene: TRBV5-4
j_gene: TRBJ2-7
CDR3aa: CASGADGYEQYF

v_gene: TRBV3-1/TRBV3-2
j_gene: TRBJ2-3
CDR3aa: CASSYLAGGHTDTQYF

v_gene: TRBV7-6
j_gene: TRBJ2-3
CDR3aa: CASSLSASGGTDTQYF

v_gene: TRBV4-3
j_gene: TRBJ2-1
CDR3aa: CASSQVLLGARGGEQFF

v_gene: TRBV6-6
j_gene: TRBJ2-7
CDR3aa: CASSSGTGTYEQYF

v_gene: TRBV3-1/TRBV3-2
j_gene: TRBJ2-3
CDR3aa: CASSLASGSPTDTQYF

v_gene: TRBV3-1/TRBV3-2
j_gene: TRBJ2-5
CDR3aa: CASSQGDIAGPGETQYF

v_gene: TRBV6-2/TRBV6-3
j_gene: TRBJ2-7
CDR3aa: CASSYEGQGVYEQYF

v_gene: TRBV3-1/TRBV3-2
j_gene: TRBJ2-2
CDR3aa: CASRFGQGAGELFF

v_gene: TRBV5-4
j_gene: TRBJ2-7
CDR3aa: CASSLGLRQGSYEQYF

v_gene: TRBV6-1
j_gene: TRBJ1-3
CDR3aa: CASSEASSGSGNTIYF

v_gene: TRBV4-2
j_gene: TRBJ2-5
CDR3aa: CASSHETQGRGETQYF

v_gene: TRBV5-5
j_gene: TRBJ2-5
CDR3aa: CASSLGPGQQQETQYF

v_gene: TRBV7-8
j_gene: TRBJ2-1
CDR3aa: CASSSGTSAYNEQFF

v_gene: TRBV4-1
j_gene: TRBJ1-1
CDR3aa: CASSLLSNTEAFF

v_gene: TRBV6-5
j_gene: TRBJ2-1
CDR3aa: CASSPDSNEQFF

v_gene: TRBV5-1
j_gene: TRBJ1-4
CDR3aa: CASSFGGDGNEKLFF

v_gene: TRBV2
j_gene: TRBJ1-5
CDR3aa: CASSVQSRTSDSNQPQHF

v_gene: TRBV5-4
j_gene: TRBJ2-7
CDR3aa: CASSFAASPIEQYF

v_gene: TRBV5-4
j_gene: TRBJ1-2
CDR3aa: CASSPNPGTGLGGYTF

v_gene: TRBV19
j_gene: TRBJ2-7
CDR3aa: CASSIAGSGLYEQYF

v_gene: TRBV5-1
j_gene: TRBJ2-7
CDR3aa: CASSLGTGGASYEQYF